One sample yielded the 16 T cell receptor beta chains listed below, sequenced in a study of T cell changes during pregnancy in multiple sclerosis. Assay used: immunoSEQ multiplex PCR; TCRdb lists only in-frame clones, some missing. The sample has more than 30,000 clones; 90% to 95% are singletons. Sequenced here: CD4+ T cells from peripheral blood mononuclear cells, sampled in the third trimester of pregnancy. These receptors originate from a female donor in good health, enrolled as a control in a pregnancy study.

The V gene is TRBV7-8, the J gene TRBJ1-2; a weak D match, TRBD1 (6 bases). Germline V CDR1 and CDR2: SGHVS, FQNEAQ. The V and J ends lost 5 bases and 2 bases respectively, with 33 bases between them. The CDR3 spans 21 residues. The chain's CDR3 is CASSPGSPGTGHNKGNYGYTF. The CDR3 DNA is TGTGCCAGCAGCCCCGGTTCACCAGGAACAGGGCACAATAAAGGCAACTATGGCTACACCTTC.

The chain links TRBV6-1 to TRBJ1-2; TRBD1 agrees at 7 bases. The trim removed 6 bases at V and 2 bases at J, leaving 9 bases unmatched. Germline V lookup: CDR1 MNHNS, CDR2 SASEGT. The CDR3 consists of 15 residues. The CDR3 sequence is CASRIPGGLNYGYTF. DNA of the CDR3: TGTGCCAGCAGAATCCCAGGGGGTCTGAACTATGGCTACACCTTC.

V gene TRBV28 combines with J gene TRBJ1-6; 8 nucleotides line up with TRBD1. The CDR3 is 14 residues long. J gave up 7 bases and V 4 bases, and 3 bases lay outside the gene matches. Germline V lookup: CDR1 MDHEN, CDR2 SYDVKM. In DNA form, the CDR3 reads TGTGCCAGCAGTTCAGGACAGGGAAATTCACCCCTCCACTTT. This translates into CASSSGQGNSPLHF.

This chain links TRBV7-6 with TRBJ2-5; unclear D gene. This CDR3 region has 14 residues. Trimming stripped 3 bases from V and 0 bases from J, with 8 bases between. Germline V gene sequence: CDR1 SGHVS, CDR2 FNYEAQ. CDR3 residues: CASSLAVYQETQYF. The CDR3 bases are TGTGCCAGCAGCTTGGCCGTGTACCAAGAGACCCAGTACTTC.

About this clone: Sequence at one end of the junction differs from germline and may be a read error. This rearrangement joins TRBV30 to TRBJ2-5, with D tentatively TRBD1 (6 bases). Germline V CDR1 and CDR2: GTSNPN, SVGIG (reference sequence). The CDR3 contains 14 residues. The CDR3 sequence is CAWSVLQGQGTQYF. CDR3 sequence (DNA): TGTGCCTGGAGTGTACTACAGGGACAAGGGACCCAGTACTTC.

This clone was seen just once. This rearrangement joins TRBV6-5 to TRBJ2-1, with D unresolved. The CDR3 is 16 amino acids. The germline V gene has CDR1 MNHEY and CDR2 SVGAGI. With 4 bases removed from V and 0 bases from J, the gap between germline ends came to 13 bases. This chain's CDR3 is CASSSRPDTSYNEQFF. The DNA of the CDR3 is TGTGCCAGCAGTTCCCGTCCTGACACCTCCTACAATGAGCAGTTCTTC.

The V call is TRBV6-4, the J call TRBJ2-1; 13 bases match TRBD2. There are 14 residues in the CDR3. CDR1 and CDR2 from the germline V gene are MRHNA and SNTAGT. With V trimmed by 6 bases and J by 8 bases, 4 bases remained unmatched. CDR3 sequence: CASSAGLAGYEQFF. The CDR3 region has the DNA TGTGCCAGCAGCGCGGGACTAGCGGGATATGAGCAGTTCTTC.

This rearrangement joins TRBV19 to TRBJ1-1, with D possibly matching TRBD1 (5 bases). The V gene lost 5 bases and the J gene lost 6 bases, with 25 bases spanning the gap. The CDR3 totals 17 residues. Germline loops: CDR1 LNHDA, CDR2 SQIVND (reference sequence). As DNA, the CDR3 is TGTGCCAGTAGTTATATGTTGATGGTTTCAGGGCCGGCTGAAGCTTTCTTT. Protein sequence: CASSYMLMVSGPAEAFF.

This clone was detected only once. This chain links TRBV10-3 with TRBJ2-3; 13 bases fit TRBD2. The CDR3 runs 17 residues. The V and J ends lost 3 bases and 1 base, in that order; junction bases with no gene match: 4. Germline V CDR1 and CDR2: ENHRY, SYGVKD. As DNA, the CDR3 is TGTGCCATCAGTGAAAGAGGGACTAGCGGGGGCACAGATACGCAGTATTTT. Translating gives CAISERGTSGGTDTQYF.

Here the CDR3 reads CASSQEGGGSDTQYF. CDR3 nucleotide sequence: TGTGCCAGCAGCCAGGAGGGGGGGGGTTCAGATACGCAGTATTTT. The rearrangement joins TRBV5-4 to TRBJ2-3; D might be TRBD2 (7 bases). The CDR3 has 15 amino acids. CDR1 is SGHNT and CDR2 is YYREEE in the germline V gene (reference sequence). V shed 4 bases and J shed 4 bases, with 16 bases lying between them.

V is TRBV19 and J is TRBJ1-5, with TRBD1 identical over 7 bases. The CDR3 is 14 amino acids. V dropped 3 bases and J dropped 3; count of bases not matched to a gene: 2. CDR1 LNHDA and CDR2 SQIVND come from the germline V gene (reference sequence). The CDR3 reads CASSMDRNNQPQHF. The CDR3 DNA is TGTGCCAGTAGTATGGACAGGAACAATCAGCCCCAGCATTTT.

The V and J genes are TRBV27 and TRBJ1-2; possible D gene TRBD1, 5 bases. V was shortened by 5 bases and J by 2 bases, with 15 bases between the two germline ends. This CDR3 is built from 15 residues. Germline V gives CDR1 MNHEY, CDR2 SMNVEV (reference sequence). The DNA for the CDR3 is TGTGCCAGCAGTCCTCCACCGGGACTGAACTATGGCTACACCTTC. Translated, it gives CASSPPPGLNYGYTF.

In its sample, this clone was seen once. The J gene is TRBJ1-1, the V gene TRBV7-8; D remains ambiguous. Trimming cost V 1 base and J 3 bases, with 15 bases left between them. The CDR3 extends over 16 amino acids. Germline CDR1 is SGHVS and CDR2 is FQNEAQ. The CDR3 here is CASSLESGVIYTEAFF. The CDR3 DNA reads TGTGCCAGCAGCTTAGAGAGCGGGGTAATTTACACTGAAGCTTTCTTT.

The CDR3 DNA is TGTGCCAGCAGCTTGGAGTGGACTCTAGAGACCCAGTACTTC. The encoded protein is CASSLEWTLETQYF. The V call is TRBV5-5, the J call TRBJ2-5; D might be TRBD2 (5 bases). The CDR3 is made up of 14 amino acids. The V end was cut by 0 bases, the J end by 4 bases, with 10 bases between. Germline CDR1 is SGHKS and CDR2 is YYEKEE (reference sequence). Drawing the rest from reference TRBV5-5 and TRBJ2-5, the complete variable domain is DAGVTQSPTHLIKTRGQQVTLRCSPISGHKSVSWYQQVLGQGPQFIFQYYEKEERGRGNFPDRFSARQFPNYSSELNVNALLLGDSALYLCASSLEWTLETQYFGPGTRLLVL.

The gene calls are TRBV5-4 and TRBJ2-4; 12 bases agree with TRBD2. Trimming at V came to 4 bases and at J to 7 bases, leaving 12 bases not matched to a gene. The CDR3 contains 17 residues. The V gene's germline CDR1 is SGHNT and CDR2 YYREEE (reference sequence). The CDR3, as DNA: TGTGCCAGCAGCAGTACTAGCGGGGGGCCCCTAGGGAACATTCAGTACTTC. It codes for CASSSTSGGPLGNIQYF. Complete variable domain (other parts from reference TRBV5-4 and TRBJ2-4): ETGVTQSPTHLIKTRGQQVTLRCSSQSGHNTVSWYQQALGQGPQFIFQYYREEENGRGNFPPRFSGLQFPNYSSELNVNALELDDSALYLCASSSTSGGPLGNIQYFGAGTRLSVL.

This rearrangement joins TRBV7-9 to TRBJ2-7; D is unclear. Trimming removed 5 bases from V and 2 bases from J, with 25 bases in between. Germline loops: CDR1 SEHNR, CDR2 FQNEAQ (reference sequence). This CDR3 contains 18 residues. The CDR3 DNA follows: TGTGCCAGCAGCCCTCTCGCAGGCAAGGCACCAACCCCCTACGAGCAGTACTTC. Its translation: CASSPLAGKAPTPYEQYF.